The 17 T cell receptor beta chains given below trace back to one sample, sequenced in a study of identical twins. TCRdb used MiXCR to reprocess the 5' RACE reads, holding one entry per CDR3 protein. The sample includes about 240,000 distinct CDR3 sequences, over 9.5% seen only once; the top ten take 4%. These same records also appear under a second study, on yellow fever vaccine responses in identical twins.

What was sequenced was memory (CD45RO+) T cells sorted from blood. The receptors come from a woman younger than 35 in good health.

This clonotype was seen only a few times. The V gene is TRBV7-9, the J gene TRBJ2-2; possible D gene TRBD1, 5 bases. V was trimmed by 4 bases and J by 3 bases, leaving 15 bases between them. CDR3 length: 16 amino acids. Germline CDR1 is SEHNR and CDR2 is FQNEAQ (reference sequence). The CDR3 loop reads CASSSRQGQHTGELFF. For the CDR3, the DNA is TGTGCCAGCAGCTCACGGCAGGGCCAGCACACCGGGGAGCTGTTTTTT.

The table lists this clonotype with many counts. The rearrangement joins TRBV12-3 or TRBV12-4 to TRBJ2-2; D gene ambiguous. V shed 6 bases and J shed 7 bases, with 12 bases lying between them. The CDR3 covers 13 residues. The CDR3 is CASSPGRYGELFF. Written as DNA, the CDR3 is TGTGCCAGCAGCCCCGGACGGTACGGGGAGCTGTTTTTT.

This clonotype appeared a few times. This chain connects TRBV28 to TRBJ2-1; no clear D. Germline V lookup: CDR1 MDHEN, CDR2 SYDVKM. The CDR3 extends over 15 amino acids. V lost 6 bases to trimming and J lost 0 bases, with 12 bases between them. The CDR3 DNA reads TGTGCCAGCAGCTCAACTACCACCTCCTACAATGAGCAGTTCTTC. The encoded protein is CASSSTTTSYNEQFF.

This clonotype was detected many times. This rearrangement joins TRBV18 to TRBJ2-3; D is unclear. The V gene's germline CDR1 is KGHSH and CDR2 LQKENI. CDR3 length: 13 residues. Trimming pared 3 bases from V and 5 bases from J, leaving 9 bases between. The DNA of the CDR3 is TGTGCCAGCTCACCGACTGACGGAGATACGCAGTATTTT. It encodes CASSPTDGDTQYF. Using reference TRBV18 and TRBJ2-3 for the parts outside the CDR3, the full variable domain is NAGVMQNPRHLVRRRGQEARLRCSPMKGHSHVYWYRQLPEEGLKFMVYLQKENIIDESGMPKERFSAEFPKEGPSILRIQQVVRGDSAAYFCASSPTDGDTQYFGPGTRLTVL.

The sample holds a few counts of this clonotype. The V gene is TRBV5-1, the J gene TRBJ2-7; tentatively, D is TRBD2 (7 bases). This CDR3 has 15 amino acids. Germline assignment: CDR1 SGHRS and CDR2 YFSETQ. Trimming took off 0 bases at V and 5 bases at J, with 15 bases between the two ends. CDR3 DNA sequence: TGCGCCAGCAGCTTGGTGAAGGGGGGGGTTAACGAGCAGTACTTC. Translating it yields CASSLVKGGVNEQYF. Looking up the rest from reference TRBV5-1 and TRBJ2-7 gives the full variable domain: KAGVTQTPRYLIKTRGQQVTLSCSPISGHRSVSWYQQTPGQGLQFLFEYFSETQRNKGNFPGRFSGRQFSNSRSEMNVSTLELGDSALYLCASSLVKGGVNEQYFGPGTRLTVT.

This clonotype was counted a few times. J is TRBJ2-1 and V is TRBV27; possibly TRBD2 for D (7 bases). V dropped 11 bases and J dropped 1 base, with 21 bases sitting between them. The CDR3 has 16 residues. Germline-derived CDR1 and CDR2 are MNHEY and SMNVEV (reference sequence). The CDR3 sequence: CALGARGTPSYNEQFF. CDR3 nucleotides: TGTGCCCTAGGGGCGCGGGGGACACCATCCTACAATGAGCAGTTCTTC.

The gene calls are TRBV24-1 and TRBJ2-3; TRBD1 agrees at 8 bases. The CDR3 totals 17 residues. V lost 2 bases, J lost 0 bases, and 6 bases stayed unmatched. Germline V gene sequence: CDR1 KGHDR, CDR2 SFDVKD. CDR3: CATSDWTGKASTDTQYF. CDR3 bases: TGTGCCACCAGTGATTGGACAGGGAAGGCTAGCACAGATACGCAGTATTTT.

The gene calls are TRBV7-2 and TRBJ2-1, with a tentative D call TRBD1 (6 bases). In germline, CDR1 is SGHTA, CDR2 FQGNSA. V dropped 7 bases and J dropped 6 bases, with 16 bases sitting between them. This CDR3 is built from 14 residues. The CDR3 protein is CASTTGFSVNEQFF. CDR3 sequence (DNA): TGTGCCAGCACCACAGGGTTTTCTGTCAATGAGCAGTTCTTC.

This clonotype was observed a handful of times. The V call is TRBV20-1, the J call TRBJ1-1; D remains unclear. Per the germline V gene, CDR1 is DFQATT and CDR2 is SNEGSKA (reference sequence). CDR3 length equals 12 residues. Trimming pared 4 bases from V and 5 bases from J, leaving 11 bases between. The CDR3 DNA reads TGCAGTGCTATTTTCCATGGGACTGAAGCTTTCTTT. Protein product: CSAIFHGTEAFF.

This clonotype appeared a few times. The missing conserved phenylalanine or tryptophan at the end of this CDR3 makes a read error likely. The chain is built from TRBV12-3 or TRBV12-4 and TRBJ2-2, with D possibly matching TRBD2 (5 bases). V was pared by 2 bases and J by 9 bases, with 13 bases between. This CDR3 contains 14 residues. CDR3 sequence reads: CASSLQRSDRELFS. CDR3 DNA: TGTGCCAGCAGTTTACAGCGGTCCGACCGGGAGCTGTTTTCT.

This clonotype occurred a few times. The gene calls are TRBV3-1 and TRBJ1-5; D ambiguous. Trimming left V 9 bases short and J 0 bases short, with 21 bases between. This CDR3 is 17 amino acids long. Germline CDR1 LGHDT, CDR2 YNNKEL (reference sequence). The CDR3 sequence is CASQAPPAPFSNQPQHF. Here the CDR3 DNA reads TGTGCCAGTCAAGCCCCTCCGGCGCCATTTAGCAATCAGCCCCAGCATTTT.

The table lists this clonotype with a few counts. The rearrangement uses TRBV10-3 and TRBJ2-5; weak D call: TRBD2 (5 bases). V lost 3 bases and J lost 4, with 6 bases in between. Germline V gene sequence: CDR1 ENHRY, CDR2 SYGVKD. The CDR3 length is 12 residues. CDR3 coding DNA: TGTGCCATCAGTGACGCGGGAGAGACCCAGTACTTC. This codes for CAISDAGETQYF.

This clonotype appeared many times. The V gene is TRBV11-1, the J gene TRBJ2-4, with 13 bases fitting TRBD2. Germline CDR1 reads SGHAT; CDR2 reads FQDESV (reference sequence). The CDR3 totals 18 residues. J lost 0 bases, V lost 1 base, and 3 bases had no gene match. This CDR3 reads CASSLEGTSGTAKNIQYF. The CDR3, as DNA: TGTGCCAGCAGCTTAGAGGGGACTAGCGGGACAGCCAAAAACATTCAGTACTTC.

This sequence joins TRBV20-1 and TRBJ2-3; D is ambiguous. V lost 0 bases and J lost 2, with 24 bases in between. From germline, CDR1 is DFQATT and CDR2 SNEGSKA (reference sequence). CDR3 length: 19 amino acids. The CDR3 sequence is CSARDDRQAPIVYTDTQYF. The CDR3, as DNA: TGCAGTGCTAGAGACGATCGGCAGGCCCCTATAGTTTACACAGATACGCAGTATTTT.

The V and J genes are TRBV10-3 and TRBJ1-4; 7 bases match TRBD1. The germline V gene has CDR1 ENHRY and CDR2 SYGVKD. The ends lost 2 bases at V and 4 bases at J; junction bases unmatched: 7. This CDR3 contains 16 residues. CDR3 sequence (DNA): TGTGCCATCAGTGAGGCCATAACAGGGGTTAATGAAAAACTGTTTTTT. Translation gives CAISEAITGVNEKLFF.

This clonotype turned up a few times. The gene calls are TRBV7-2 and TRBJ2-1; D is unclear. CDR1 is SGHTA, CDR2 FQGNSA, per germline. V lost 1 base, J lost 6 bases, and 13 bases lay in between. There are 15 residues in the CDR3. CDR3: CASSLEWSRTNEQFF. Here the CDR3 DNA reads TGTGCCAGCAGCTTAGAATGGTCAAGGACCAATGAGCAGTTCTTC.

This clonotype was seen only a few times. This chain uses TRBV3-1 with TRBJ2-3; D could derive from TRBD1 or TRBD2 (7 bases each). Germline V CDR1 and CDR2: LGHDT, YNNKEL (reference sequence). Trimming shortened V by 1 base and J by 4 bases, and 21 bases separated the two germline ends. CDR3 length: 18 amino acids. Here the CDR3 DNA reads TGTGCCAGCAGCCAAGTAGCGCGGACCAGGGGGGGGGCAGATACGCAGTATTTT. Protein sequence: CASSQVARTRGGADTQYF.